The 31 T cell receptor beta chains given below trace back to one sample, sequenced in a study of cytomegalovirus exposure and HLA in healthy donors (dated by TCRdb to 2016 to 2017). Library preparation was by the immunoSEQ multiplex PCR assay. For the multiplex PCR, a mixture combining 60 forward primers for TCR Vbeta segments and 13 reverse primers for TCR Jbeta segments was used. TCRdb's version of the immuneACCESS table is confined to in-frame rearrangements and falls short of the full clone set. An unresolved V gene accounts for under half of the shortfall where checked; the remainder is of unknown origin. In all, the sample holds 90,000 to 100,000 clones, and approximately 69% of those were seen once. The top ten constitute around 5.6% of the sample. What was sequenced was PBMCs. Receptor source: a boy under 18 in good health and CMV-seropositive.

The V and J genes are TRBV4-3 and TRBJ2-1; 12 bases line up with TRBD2. The CDR3 runs to 14 residues. Germline CDR1 and CDR2: LGHNA and YSLEER. V shed 4 bases, J shed 9 bases, and the junction held 4 bases outside the gene matches. The DNA for the CDR3 is TGCGCCAGCAGCCCCGGACTAGCGGGATCTGAGCAGTTCTTC. Translating gives CASSPGLAGSEQFF.

The chain employs TRBV19 and TRBJ1-2, with a weak D call TRBD1 (5 bases). Trimming left V 5 bases short and J 4 bases short, with 17 bases between. Looked up from germline, CDR1 is LNHDA and CDR2 is SQIVND (reference sequence). The CDR3 has 15 amino acids. Here the CDR3 reads CASSPFPPGVYGYTF. CDR3 DNA: TGTGCCAGTAGTCCCTTCCCCCCGGGGGTCTATGGCTACACCTTC.

The CDR3 nucleotides read TGTGCCAGCAGCTTAGAGGTCTCAGGGGAATCACCCCTCCACTTT. Translated, it gives CASSLEVSGESPLHF. The V call is TRBV7-2, the J call TRBJ1-6, with D possibly matching TRBD1 (6 bases). Germline values: CDR1 SGHTA, CDR2 FQGNSA. The V and J ends lost 1 base and 10 bases respectively, with 14 bases between them. The CDR3 spans 15 residues.

CDR3 nucleotides: TGTGCCAGCAGCTTCCCAGGGGATGAGACCCAGTACTTC. Its translation is CASSFPGDETQYF. The chain couples TRBV5-4 to TRBJ2-5, with a tentative D call TRBD1 (6 bases). The germline V and J ends were trimmed by 2 bases and 5 bases, with 10 bases remaining between them. Germline V gives CDR1 SGHNT, CDR2 YYREEE (reference sequence). The CDR3 contains 13 residues.

The chain has TRBV6-1 and TRBJ2-7; D is perhaps TRBD2 (5 bases). Trimming cost V 7 bases and J 9 bases, with 19 bases left between them. The CDR3 consists of 13 residues. Germline CDR1 reads MNHNS; CDR2 reads SASEGT. The CDR3 region is CASTVEAGLRQYF. CDR3 bases: TGTGCCAGCACCGTCGAGGCAGGACTGAGGCAGTACTTC.

This chain joins TRBV7-3 and TRBJ1-2; possibly TRBD1 for D (6 bases). Germline V gene data show CDR1 as SGHTA and CDR2 as FQGTGA. Trimming cost V 3 bases and J 7 bases, with 12 bases left between them. This CDR3 is built from 13 residues. The CDR3 DNA reads as TGTGCCAGCAGCTTCACAGGGTCGAGTGGCTACACCTTC. It specifies CASSFTGSSGYTF.

The rearrangement uses TRBV28 and TRBJ1-5; a weak D match, TRBD1 (6 bases). The CDR3 is made up of 14 amino acids. V lost 7 bases and J 6 bases, leaving 16 bases between the germline ends. CDR1 is MDHEN and CDR2 is SYDVKM in the germline V gene. The CDR3 spells CASILRGGFQPQHF. The CDR3 bases are TGTGCCAGCATTCTGAGGGGGGGCTTTCAGCCCCAGCATTTT.

The J gene is TRBJ1-1, the V gene TRBV20-1; D is ambiguous. CDR1 DFQATT and CDR2 SNEGSKA come from the germline V gene (reference sequence). V dropped 6 bases and J dropped 2 bases, with 7 bases sitting between them. The CDR3 spans 11 residues. CDR3 in amino acids: CSAPINTEAFF. As DNA, the CDR3 is TGCAGTGCCCCTATAAACACTGAAGCTTTCTTT.

This rearrangement joins TRBV9 to TRBJ2-2, with 8 nucleotides matching TRBD1. Trimming cost V 3 bases and J 6 bases; bases outside gene matches: 16. Germline values: CDR1 SGDLS, CDR2 YYNGEE. CDR3 length equals 18 residues. CDR3: CASSGDRGRGLGAGELFF. CDR3 DNA sequence: TGTGCCAGCAGCGGTGACAGGGGAAGGGGACTTGGGGCCGGGGAGCTGTTTTTT.

The chain uses TRBV6-1 and TRBJ1-5; D is uncertain. V was trimmed by 1 base and J by 6 bases, leaving 16 bases between them. CDR1 and CDR2 from the germline V gene are MNHNS and SASEGT. The CDR3 length is 16 residues. CDR3 region: CASSEGTRGFGQPQHF. CDR3 nucleotide sequence: TGTGCCAGCAGTGAAGGGACGCGGGGATTTGGTCAGCCCCAGCATTTT.

The chain recombines TRBV6-1 with TRBJ2-1, with D tentatively TRBD1 (6 bases). Looked up from germline, CDR1 is MNHNS and CDR2 is SASEGT. Trimming removed 4 bases from V and 7 bases from J, with 11 bases in between. The CDR3 contains 13 residues. CDR3 nucleotides: TGTGCCAGCAGTGGACAAGGGGGAAATGAGCAGTTCTTC. The encoded protein is CASSGQGGNEQFF.

The gene calls are TRBV27 and TRBJ2-7; 9 bases match TRBD2. The CDR3 is 17 residues long. The germline CDR1 and CDR2 sequences are MNHEY and SMNVEV (reference sequence). V shed 6 bases and J 1 base; nucleotides not matched to a gene: 13. The CDR3 loop is CASRAAGAREGSYEQYF. In DNA form, the CDR3 reads TGTGCCAGCAGAGCGGCCGGCGCGCGGGAGGGTTCCTACGAGCAGTACTTC.

This clone was detected a few times. In nucleotides, the CDR3 is TGCGCCAGCAGCTTGGATCTAACAGGGACGACAGGGGGAAACATTCAGTACTTC. Its translation is CASSLDLTGTTGGNIQYF. The genes are TRBV5-1 and TRBJ2-4; 9 nucleotides line up with TRBD1. The CDR3 length is 18 residues. Germline-derived CDR1 and CDR2 are SGHRS and YFSETQ. J was trimmed by 6 bases and V by 0 bases; bases with no gene match: 13. Looking up the rest from reference TRBV5-1 and TRBJ2-4 gives the full variable domain: KAGVTQTPRYLIKTRGQQVTLSCSPISGHRSVSWYQQTPGQGLQFLFEYFSETQRNKGNFPGRFSGRQFSNSRSEMNVSTLELGDSALYLCASSLDLTGTTGGNIQYFGAGTRLSVL.

The rearrangement joins TRBV5-1 to TRBJ2-7; 10 bases map to TRBD1. V dropped 5 bases and J dropped 0; count of bases not matched to a gene: 14. Per germline, CDR1 SGHRS and CDR2 YFSETQ. CDR3 length: 18 amino acids. CDR3 amino acids: CASRASITRDRGSYEQYF. CDR3 nucleotide sequence: TGCGCCAGCAGAGCATCAATTACCCGGGACAGGGGCTCCTACGAGCAGTACTTC.

This clone appeared once. V usage is TRBV5-1 and J usage is TRBJ2-1; TRBD2 is a possible D gene (6 bases). This CDR3 has 16 amino acids. Trimming took off 4 bases at V and 7 bases at J, with 21 bases between the two ends. Germline CDR1 reads SGHRS; CDR2 reads YFSETQ. The CDR3 sequence is CASSNDRRGWGNEQFF. Written as DNA, the CDR3 is TGCGCCAGCAGCAATGACAGACGGGGGTGGGGAAATGAGCAGTTCTTC.

The chain uses TRBV19 and TRBJ1-5, with a possible D match to TRBD1 (5 bases). The CDR3 extends over 16 amino acids. The ends were cut back, 3 bases at V and 6 bases at J, with 18 bases in the middle. CDR1 is LNHDA, CDR2 SQIVND, per germline (reference sequence). The CDR3 coding sequence is TGTGCCAGTAGTATCGCTTTGTGGGGCGGAGCTCAGCCCCAGCATTTT. This sequence encodes CASSIALWGGAQPQHF.

The chain combines TRBV4-3 with TRBJ2-2; 8 bases match TRBD1. The CDR3 is 17 amino acids. Per the germline V gene, CDR1 is LGHNA and CDR2 is YSLEER. With 1 base clipped from V and 1 base from J, the junction kept 5 bases outside the gene matches. The CDR3 sequence is CASSQVRTGRNTGELFF. CDR3 in DNA: TGCGCCAGCAGCCAAGTTAGGACAGGGAGGAACACCGGGGAGCTGTTTTTT.

V usage is TRBV28 and J usage is TRBJ2-7, with 10 bases identical to TRBD1. Germline trimming cut 5 bases from V and 7 bases from J; bases unmatched to any gene: 11. CDR3 size: 15 residues. The germline V gene has CDR1 MDHEN and CDR2 SYDVKM. In DNA, the CDR3 is TGTGCCAGCAGTGCACCGGGACAGGGGCGGGGAGAGCAGTACTTC. Translation gives CASSAPGQGRGEQYF.

V usage is TRBV11-2 and J usage is TRBJ1-6; 8 positions match TRBD1. Germline loops: CDR1 SGHAT, CDR2 FQNNGV. Germline trimming cut 5 bases from V and 4 bases from J; bases unmatched to any gene: 4. This CDR3 contains 15 residues. This CDR3 reads CASSRGDRYNSPLHF. CDR3 nucleotides: TGTGCCAGCAGCCGCGGGGACAGGTATAATTCACCCCTCCACTTT.

The table lists this clone with a few counts. The rearrangement links TRBV4-3 to TRBJ2-7, with 12 bases matching TRBD1. This CDR3 has 14 residues. The trim removed 3 bases at V and 5 bases at J, leaving 2 bases unmatched. CDR1 and CDR2 from the germline V gene are LGHNA and YSLEER. The chain's CDR3 is CASSHGTGGNEQYF. The CDR3 DNA follows: TGCGCCAGCAGCCATGGGACAGGGGGCAACGAGCAGTACTTC.

The J gene is TRBJ1-1, the V gene TRBV5-1; a weak D match, TRBD1 (6 bases). The germline V and J ends were trimmed by 4 bases and 5 bases, with 15 bases remaining between them. CDR1 and CDR2 from the germline V gene are SGHRS and YFSETQ. This CDR3 is built from 14 residues. CDR3 sequence: CASSLVGGPTEAFF. CDR3 DNA sequence: TGCGCCAGCAGCCTGGTGGGGGGGCCGACTGAAGCTTTCTTT.

The V gene is TRBV11-2, the J gene TRBJ2-1; TRBD2 agrees at 8 bases. V lost 1 base and J lost 8; bases outside the gene matches: 4. This CDR3 region has 14 residues. The germline CDR1 and CDR2 sequences are SGHAT and FQNNGV. CDR3 coding DNA: TGTGCCAGCAGCTTAGCATGGACTAGCTATGAGCAGTTCTTC. This gives the protein CASSLAWTSYEQFF. The whole variable domain, filled in from reference TRBV11-2 and TRBJ2-1, reads EAGVAQSPRYKIIEKRQSVAFWCNPISGHATLYWYQQILGQGPKLLIQFQNNGVVDDSQLPKDRFSAERLKGVDSTLKIQPAKLEDSAVYLCASSLAWTSYEQFFGPGTRLTVL.

The chain joins TRBV6-5 to TRBJ1-1; TRBD1 matches 7 bases. The CDR3 loop spans 14 amino acids. Germline CDR1 MNHEY, CDR2 SVGAGI. V lost 5 bases and J lost 0; bases outside the gene matches: 3. DNA of the CDR3: TGTGCCAGCAGTGGGACAGCCTTGAACACTGAAGCTTTCTTT. Translated: CASSGTALNTEAFF.

A few counts support this clone. The rearrangement uses TRBV5-1 and TRBJ2-2, with a weak D call TRBD2 (7 bases). V dropped 6 bases and J dropped 6 bases, with 18 bases sitting between them. Germline V CDR1 and CDR2: SGHRS, YFSETQ. The CDR3 runs 15 residues. DNA for the CDR3: TGCGCCAGCACCCGGAATGGCGGGGGCTCCGGGGAGCTGTTTTTT. This codes for CASTRNGGGSGELFF.

This chain links TRBV2 with TRBJ2-3; D perhaps matches TRBD2 (7 bases). Looked up from germline, CDR1 is SNHLY and CDR2 is FYNNEI. CDR3 length: 15 residues. V gave up 7 bases and J gave up 6 bases, with 20 bases separating them. The CDR3 region has the DNA TGTGCCAGCAACAAAGGGAGGGGGGCAGGGGATACGCAGTATTTT. Its protein is CASNKGRGAGDTQYF.

This clone has a handful of counts. This rearrangement joins TRBV13 to TRBJ2-7, with TRBD1 matching 9 bases. The germline V gene encodes CDR1 PRHDT and CDR2 FYEKMQ (reference sequence). The CDR3 is 15 amino acids. J lost 7 bases, V lost 4 bases, and 11 bases had no gene match. The CDR3 region is CASSSPRTGENEQYF. CDR3 DNA sequence: TGTGCCAGCAGCTCCCCCCGGACAGGGGAGAATGAGCAGTACTTC.

The sample holds a few counts of this clone. This chain links TRBV5-4 with TRBJ2-1; D possibly corresponds to TRBD1 (6 bases). CDR1 and CDR2 (germline): SGHNT, YYREEE (reference sequence). V lost 5 bases to trimming and J lost 2 bases, with 11 bases between them. The length of the CDR3 is 14 residues. The DNA of the CDR3 is TGTGCCAGCAGAAAGGGGGATACCTACAATGAGCAGTTCTTC. Translated, it gives CASRKGDTYNEQFF.

There are a few counts of this clone. The rearrangement links TRBV9 to TRBJ2-1; possible D gene TRBD2, 6 bases. Per the germline V gene, CDR1 is SGDLS and CDR2 is YYNGEE. The CDR3 runs to 12 residues. The V end was cut by 4 bases, the J end by 10 bases, with 12 bases between. CDR3 sequence reads: CASSPTSREQFF. The CDR3 DNA follows: TGTGCCAGCAGCCCGACTAGTCGGGAGCAGTTCTTC.

This chain uses TRBV19 with TRBJ1-5; unclear D gene. V lost 1 base and J 5 bases, leaving 9 bases between the germline ends. The CDR3 has 14 amino acids. Germline CDR1 and CDR2: LNHDA and SQIVND (reference sequence). For the CDR3, the DNA is TGTGCCAGTAGTATAGTATTTTCGGATCAGCCCCAGCATTTT. Its translation: CASSIVFSDQPQHF. Using reference TRBV19 and TRBJ1-5 for the parts outside the CDR3, the full variable domain is DGGITQSPKYLFRKEGQNVTLSCEQNLNHDAMYWYRQDPGQGLRLIYYSQIVNDFQKGDIAEGYSVSREKKESFPLTVTSAQKNPTAFYLCASSIVFSDQPQHFGDGTRLSIL.

This clone was picked up one time. The chain couples TRBV25-1 to TRBJ1-1, with D unresolved. Germline loops: CDR1 MGHDK, CDR2 SYGVNS. The CDR3 contains 13 residues. V was shortened by 6 bases and J by 0 bases, with 8 bases between the two germline ends. The CDR3 DNA is TGTGCCAGCAGGGCAGACATGAACACTGAAGCTTTCTTT. It encodes CASRADMNTEAFF.

The gene calls are TRBV6-6 and TRBJ1-5; a weak D match, TRBD1 (6 bases). This CDR3 contains 13 residues. The V gene lost 8 bases and the J gene lost 0 bases, with 8 bases spanning the gap. Germline loops: CDR1 MNHNY, CDR2 SVGAGI (reference sequence). CDR3 nucleotides: TGTGCCAGCCAGGGGAATAGCAATCAGCCCCAGCATTTT. It encodes CASQGNSNQPQHF.